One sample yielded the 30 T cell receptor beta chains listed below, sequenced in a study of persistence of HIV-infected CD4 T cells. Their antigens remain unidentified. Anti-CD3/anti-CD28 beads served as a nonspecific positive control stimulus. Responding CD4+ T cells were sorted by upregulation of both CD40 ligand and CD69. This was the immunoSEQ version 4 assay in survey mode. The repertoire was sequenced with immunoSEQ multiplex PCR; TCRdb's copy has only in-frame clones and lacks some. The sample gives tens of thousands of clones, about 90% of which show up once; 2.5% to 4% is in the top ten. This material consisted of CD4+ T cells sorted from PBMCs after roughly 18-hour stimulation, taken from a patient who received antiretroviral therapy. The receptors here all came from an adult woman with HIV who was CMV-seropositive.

The CDR3 sequence is CASSPGQGNTGELFF. CDR3 DNA sequence: TGTGCCAGCAGCCCGGGACAGGGGAACACCGGGGAGCTGTTTTTT. The J gene is TRBJ2-2, the V gene TRBV9, with 9 positions matching TRBD1. V lost 4 bases and J lost 1; bases outside the gene matches: 2. Germline V gene data show CDR1 as SGDLS and CDR2 as YYNGEE. This CDR3 has 15 amino acids. Drawing the rest from reference TRBV9 and TRBJ2-2, the complete variable domain is DSGVTQTPKHLITATGQRVTLRCSPRSGDLSVYWYQQSLDQGLQFLIQYYNGEERAKGNILERFSAQQFPDLHSELNLSSLELGDSALYFCASSPGQGNTGELFFGEGSRLTVL.

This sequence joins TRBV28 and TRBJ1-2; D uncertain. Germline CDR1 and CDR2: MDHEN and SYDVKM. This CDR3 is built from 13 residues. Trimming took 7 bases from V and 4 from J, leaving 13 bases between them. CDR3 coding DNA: TGTGCCAGCATCCAAGGCAGTTCCTATGGCTACACCTTC. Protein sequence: CASIQGSSYGYTF.

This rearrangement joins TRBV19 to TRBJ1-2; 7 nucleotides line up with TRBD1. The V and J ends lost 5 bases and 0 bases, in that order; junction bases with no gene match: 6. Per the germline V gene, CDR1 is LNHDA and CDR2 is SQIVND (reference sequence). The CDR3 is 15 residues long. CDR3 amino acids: CASSVQGLANYGYTF. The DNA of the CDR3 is TGTGCCAGTAGTGTACAGGGGCTAGCTAACTATGGCTACACCTTC.

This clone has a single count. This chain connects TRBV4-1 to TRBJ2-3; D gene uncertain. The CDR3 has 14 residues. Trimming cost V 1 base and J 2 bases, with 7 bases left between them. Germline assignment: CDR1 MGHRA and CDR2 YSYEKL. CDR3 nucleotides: TGCGCCAGCAGCCAAGCGGACGACACAGATACGCAGTATTTT. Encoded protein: CASSQADDTDTQYF.

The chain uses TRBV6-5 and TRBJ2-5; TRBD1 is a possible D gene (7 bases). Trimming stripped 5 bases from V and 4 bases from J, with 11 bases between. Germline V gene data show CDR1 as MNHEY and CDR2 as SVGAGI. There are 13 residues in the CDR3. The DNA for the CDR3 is TGTGCCAGCAGTCGGCAGGGGGGAGAGACCCAGTACTTC. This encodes CASSRQGGETQYF.

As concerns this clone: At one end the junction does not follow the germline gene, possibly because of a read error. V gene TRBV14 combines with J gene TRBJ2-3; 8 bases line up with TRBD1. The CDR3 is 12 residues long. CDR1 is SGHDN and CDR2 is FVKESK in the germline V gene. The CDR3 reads CASSGGTGRTDF. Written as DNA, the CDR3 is TGTGCCAGCAGCGGTGGGACAGGTCGGACGGATTTT.

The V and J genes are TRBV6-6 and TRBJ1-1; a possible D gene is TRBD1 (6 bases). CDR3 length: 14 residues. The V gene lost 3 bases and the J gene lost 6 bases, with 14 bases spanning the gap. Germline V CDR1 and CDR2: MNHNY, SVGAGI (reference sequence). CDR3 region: CASSYSQGDAEAFF. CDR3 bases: TGTGCCAGCAGTTATTCACAGGGTGACGCTGAAGCTTTCTTT.

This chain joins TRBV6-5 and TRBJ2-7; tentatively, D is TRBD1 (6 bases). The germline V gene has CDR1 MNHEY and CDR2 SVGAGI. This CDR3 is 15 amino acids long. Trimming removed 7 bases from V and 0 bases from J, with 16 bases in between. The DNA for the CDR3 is TGTGCCAGCAAGTGGGGTTCAGGGGTCTCCTACGAGCAGTACTTC. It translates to CASKWGSGVSYEQYF.

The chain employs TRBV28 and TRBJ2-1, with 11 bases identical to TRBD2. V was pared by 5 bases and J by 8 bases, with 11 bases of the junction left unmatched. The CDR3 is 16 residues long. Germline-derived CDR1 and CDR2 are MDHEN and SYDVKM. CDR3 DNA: TGTGCCAGCAGTGTGGCGATTAGCGGGAGGGCAGATGAGCAGTTCTTC. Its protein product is CASSVAISGRADEQFF. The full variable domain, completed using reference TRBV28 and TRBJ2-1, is DVKVTQSSRYLVKRTGEKVFLECVQDMDHENMFWYRQDPGLGLRLIYFSYDVKMKEKGDIPEGYSVSREKKERFSLILESASTNQTSMYLCASSVAISGRADEQFFGPGTRLTVL.

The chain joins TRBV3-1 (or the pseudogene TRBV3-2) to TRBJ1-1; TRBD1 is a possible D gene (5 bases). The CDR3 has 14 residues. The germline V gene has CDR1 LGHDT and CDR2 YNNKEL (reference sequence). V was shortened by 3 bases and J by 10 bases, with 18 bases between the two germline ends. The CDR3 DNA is TGTGCCAGCAGCCAGAAAGCTGGGGCAGGGTCAGCTTTCTTT. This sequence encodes CASSQKAGAGSAFF.

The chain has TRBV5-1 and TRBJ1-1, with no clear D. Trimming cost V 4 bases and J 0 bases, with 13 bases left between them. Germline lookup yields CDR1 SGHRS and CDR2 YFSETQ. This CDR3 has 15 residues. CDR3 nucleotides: TGCGCCAGCAGCCCCAGACAAGACATGAACACTGAAGCTTTCTTT. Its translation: CASSPRQDMNTEAFF.

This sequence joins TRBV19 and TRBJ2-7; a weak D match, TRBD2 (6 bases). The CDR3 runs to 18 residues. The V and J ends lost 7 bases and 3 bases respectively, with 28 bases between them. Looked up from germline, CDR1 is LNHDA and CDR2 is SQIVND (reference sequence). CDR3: CASNPPVSGVRVDYEQYF. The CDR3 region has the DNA TGTGCCAGTAACCCCCCTGTTTCGGGGGTACGGGTCGACTACGAGCAGTACTTC.

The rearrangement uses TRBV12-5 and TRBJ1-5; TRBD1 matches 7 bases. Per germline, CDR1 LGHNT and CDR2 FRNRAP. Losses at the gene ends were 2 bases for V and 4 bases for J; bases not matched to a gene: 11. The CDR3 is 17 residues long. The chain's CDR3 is CASGLLRGQGFNQPQHF. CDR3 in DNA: TGTGCTAGTGGTTTGTTAAGGGGGCAGGGGTTTAATCAGCCCCAGCATTTT.

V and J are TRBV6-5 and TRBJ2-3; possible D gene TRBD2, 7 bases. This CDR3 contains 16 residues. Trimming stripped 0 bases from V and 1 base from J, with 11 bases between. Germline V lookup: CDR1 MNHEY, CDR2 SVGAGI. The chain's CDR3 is CASSYSLGGRTDTQYF. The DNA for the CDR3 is TGTGCCAGCAGTTACTCGTTGGGGGGGCGCACAGATACGCAGTATTTT.

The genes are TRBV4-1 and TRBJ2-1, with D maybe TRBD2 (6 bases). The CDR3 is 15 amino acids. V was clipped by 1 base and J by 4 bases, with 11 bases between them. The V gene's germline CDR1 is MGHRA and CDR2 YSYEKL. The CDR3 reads CASSQGGTEYNEQFF. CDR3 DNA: TGCGCCAGCAGCCAAGGAGGGACTGAATACAATGAGCAGTTCTTC.

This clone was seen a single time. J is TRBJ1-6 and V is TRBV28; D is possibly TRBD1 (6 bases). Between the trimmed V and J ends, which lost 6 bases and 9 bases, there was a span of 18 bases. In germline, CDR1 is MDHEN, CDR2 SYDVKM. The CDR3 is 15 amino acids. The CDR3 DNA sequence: TGTGCCAGCAGGGGGGCGGGCCTGGGGGGTTCACCCCTCCACTTT. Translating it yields CASRGAGLGGSPLHF.

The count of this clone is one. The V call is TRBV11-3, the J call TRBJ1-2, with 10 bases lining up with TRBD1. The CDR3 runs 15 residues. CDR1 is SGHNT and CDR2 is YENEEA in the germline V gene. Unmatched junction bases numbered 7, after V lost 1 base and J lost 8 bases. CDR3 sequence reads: CASSLVGTGDGGYTF. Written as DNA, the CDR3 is TGTGCCAGCAGCTTAGTTGGGACAGGGGACGGGGGCTACACCTTC.

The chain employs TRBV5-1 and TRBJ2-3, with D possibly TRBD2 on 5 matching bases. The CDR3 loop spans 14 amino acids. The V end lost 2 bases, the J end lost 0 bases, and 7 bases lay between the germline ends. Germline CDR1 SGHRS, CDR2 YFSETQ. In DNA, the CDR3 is TGCGCCAGCAGCTTCGGCGGGAGCACAGATACGCAGTATTTT. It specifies CASSFGGSTDTQYF.

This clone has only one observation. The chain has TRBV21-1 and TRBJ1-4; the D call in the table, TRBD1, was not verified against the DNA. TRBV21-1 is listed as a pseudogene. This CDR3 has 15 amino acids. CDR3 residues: CASSLRGGRSEKLFF. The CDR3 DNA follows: TGTGCCAGCAGCCTTAGGGGCGGACGGAGTGAAAAACTGTTTTTT.

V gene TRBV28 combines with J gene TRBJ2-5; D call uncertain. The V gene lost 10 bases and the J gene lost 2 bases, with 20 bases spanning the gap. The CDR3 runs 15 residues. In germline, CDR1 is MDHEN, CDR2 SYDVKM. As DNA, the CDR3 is TGTGCCACGCGGCCCCTCCGGGCCAGACAAGAGACCCAGTACTTC. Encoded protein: CATRPLRARQETQYF.

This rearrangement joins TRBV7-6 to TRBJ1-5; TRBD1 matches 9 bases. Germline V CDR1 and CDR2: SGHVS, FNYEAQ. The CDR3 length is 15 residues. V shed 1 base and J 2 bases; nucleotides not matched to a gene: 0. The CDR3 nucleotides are TGTGCCAGCAGCTTAGGGACAGGGGGCAATCAGCCCCAGCATTTT. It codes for CASSLGTGGNQPQHF.

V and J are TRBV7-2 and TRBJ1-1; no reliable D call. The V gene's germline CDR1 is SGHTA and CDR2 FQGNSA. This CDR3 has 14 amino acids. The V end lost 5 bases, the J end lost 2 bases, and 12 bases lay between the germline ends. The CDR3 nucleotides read TGTGCCAGCAGCCTCACCGGGTCTAACACTGAAGCTTTCTTT. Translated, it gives CASSLTGSNTEAFF.

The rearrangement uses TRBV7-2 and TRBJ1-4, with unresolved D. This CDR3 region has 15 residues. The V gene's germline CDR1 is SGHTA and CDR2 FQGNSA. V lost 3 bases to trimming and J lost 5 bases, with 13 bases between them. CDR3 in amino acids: CASSLETPGNEKLFF. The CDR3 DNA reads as TGTGCCAGCAGCTTGGAGACTCCGGGGAATGAAAAACTGTTTTTT. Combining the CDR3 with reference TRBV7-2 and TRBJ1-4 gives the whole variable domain GAGVSQSPSNKVTEKGKDVELRCDPISGHTALYWYRQSLGQGLEFLIYFQGNSAPDKSGLPSDRFSAERTGGSVSTLTIQRTQQEDSAVYLCASSLETPGNEKLFFGSGTQLSVL.

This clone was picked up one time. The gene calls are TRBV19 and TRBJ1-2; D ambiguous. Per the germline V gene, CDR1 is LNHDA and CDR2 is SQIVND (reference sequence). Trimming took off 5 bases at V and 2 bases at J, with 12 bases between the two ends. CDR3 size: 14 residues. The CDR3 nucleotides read TGTGCCAGTAGTGGGTCTGCCATCAACTATGGCTACACCTTC. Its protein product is CASSGSAINYGYTF.

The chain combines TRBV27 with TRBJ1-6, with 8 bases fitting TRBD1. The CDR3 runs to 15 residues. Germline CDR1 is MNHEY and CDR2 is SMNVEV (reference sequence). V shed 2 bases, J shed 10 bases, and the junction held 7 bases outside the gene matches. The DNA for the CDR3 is TGTGCCAGCAGTTTAACAGCAGGGGGCGCATCACCCCTCCACTTT. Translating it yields CASSLTAGGASPLHF.

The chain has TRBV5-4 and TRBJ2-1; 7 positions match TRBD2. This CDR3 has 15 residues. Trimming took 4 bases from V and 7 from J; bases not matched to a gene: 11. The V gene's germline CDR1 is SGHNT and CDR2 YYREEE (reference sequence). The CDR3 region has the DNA TGTGCCAGCAGCCTGACTAGCTCGGGGAGGAATGAGCAGTTCTTC. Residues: CASSLTSSGRNEQFF.

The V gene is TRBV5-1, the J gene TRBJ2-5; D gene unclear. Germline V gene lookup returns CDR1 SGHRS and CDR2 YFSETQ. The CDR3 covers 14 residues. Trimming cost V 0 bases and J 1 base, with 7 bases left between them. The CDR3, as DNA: TGCGCCAGCAGCTTGGGGGGAACCCAAGAGACCCAGTACTTC. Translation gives CASSLGGTQETQYF. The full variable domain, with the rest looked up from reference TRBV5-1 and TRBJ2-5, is KAGVTQTPRYLIKTRGQQVTLSCSPISGHRSVSWYQQTPGQGLQFLFEYFSETQRNKGNFPGRFSGRQFSNSRSEMNVSTLELGDSALYLCASSLGGTQETQYFGPGTRLLVL.

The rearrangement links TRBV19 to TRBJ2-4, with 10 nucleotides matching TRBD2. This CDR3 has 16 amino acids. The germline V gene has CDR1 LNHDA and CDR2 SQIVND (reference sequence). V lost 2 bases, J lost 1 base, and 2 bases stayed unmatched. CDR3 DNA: TGTGCCAGTAGTATAAGGACTAGCGGCGCCAAAAACATTCAGTACTTC. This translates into CASSIRTSGAKNIQYF.

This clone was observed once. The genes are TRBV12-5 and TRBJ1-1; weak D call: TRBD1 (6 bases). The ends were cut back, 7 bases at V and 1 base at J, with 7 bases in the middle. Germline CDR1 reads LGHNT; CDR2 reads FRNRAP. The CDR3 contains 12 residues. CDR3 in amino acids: CASDRANTEAFF. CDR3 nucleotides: TGTGCTAGTGACAGGGCGAACACTGAAGCTTTCTTT. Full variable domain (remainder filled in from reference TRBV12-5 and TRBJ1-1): DARVTQTPRHKVTEMGQEVTMRCQPILGHNTVFWYRQTMMQGLELLAYFRNRAPLDDSGMPKDRFSAEMPDATLATLKIQPSEPRDSAVYFCASDRANTEAFFGQGTRLTVV.

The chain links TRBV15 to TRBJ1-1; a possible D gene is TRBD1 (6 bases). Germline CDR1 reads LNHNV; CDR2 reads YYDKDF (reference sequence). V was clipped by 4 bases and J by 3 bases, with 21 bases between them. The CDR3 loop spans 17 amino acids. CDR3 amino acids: CATSTGTMVRLDTEAFF. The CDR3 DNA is TGTGCCACCAGCACCGGGACAATGGTTCGGTTGGACACTGAAGCTTTCTTT.